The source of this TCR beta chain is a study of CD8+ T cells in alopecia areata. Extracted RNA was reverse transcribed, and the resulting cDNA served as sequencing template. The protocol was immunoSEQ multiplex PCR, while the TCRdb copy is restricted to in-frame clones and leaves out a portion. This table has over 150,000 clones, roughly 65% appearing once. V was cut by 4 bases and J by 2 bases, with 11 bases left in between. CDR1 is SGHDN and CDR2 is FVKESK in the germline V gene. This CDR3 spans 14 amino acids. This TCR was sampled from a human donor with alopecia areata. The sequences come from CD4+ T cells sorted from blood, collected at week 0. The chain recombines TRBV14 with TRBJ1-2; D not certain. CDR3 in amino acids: CASSRNQQNYGYTF. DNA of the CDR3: TGTGCCAGCAGCCGTAACCAGCAGAACTATGGCTACACCTTC.